This is a list of T cell receptor beta chains from one sample in a study of blood T cell repertoires in COVID-19. TCRdb's table, derived via immunoSEQ multiplex PCR, lists solely in-frame clones and lacks some. Counted here are some 350,000 clones, 80% to 90% occurring once; the ten biggest clones make up about 4.7%. What was sequenced was PBMCs or T cells enriched from blood (not recorded which). These receptors all stem from a man in his thirties or forties who had recovered from COVID-19. Each CDR3 is given with its conserved first and last residue. D genes are given only for firm matches. Where a row states a size, it is once, few, many or the class of an expanded clone; other rows omit it.

clone_size d_call j_call v_call cdr3_nt cdr3_aa
- - TRBJ1-4 TRBV2 TGTGCCAGCAGTGAAATGAGGGGGAATGAAAAACTGTTTTTT CASSEMRGNEKLFF
many - TRBJ1-1 TRBV15 TGTGCCACCAGCAGCGGGGGTAGCACTGAAGCTTTCTTT CATSSGGSTEAFF
few - TRBJ1-5 TRBV19 TGTGCCAGTAGGCTCCCGGGGATGGGCAATCAGCCCCAGCATTTT CASRLPGMGNQPQHF
few TRBD1 TRBJ1-2 TRBV5-1 TGCGCCAGCAGCAAGGGACAGGGGGCTGGGCGCTACACCTTC CASSKGQGAGRYTF
- TRBD1 TRBJ2-5 TRBV30 TGTGCCTGGGAGACAGGGATCGGGACCCAGTACTTC CAWETGIGTQYF
- - TRBJ2-2 TRBV10-1 TGCGCCAGCAGTTTATCGAACACCGGGGAGCTGTTTTTT CASSLSNTGELFF
- TRBD1 TRBJ2-7 TRBV24-1 TGTGCCACCAGTGAATCAGGGGGCGCGGGCGAGCAGTACTTC CATSESGGAGEQYF
- TRBD1 TRBJ2-5 TRBV5-4 TGTGCCAGCAGCCGGGACAGGGCTCAAGAGACCCAGTACTTC CASSRDRAQETQYF
- - TRBJ1-2 TRBV27 TGTGCCAGCAGTGTGGCCGGGAACCTGGCTGGCTACACCTTC CASSVAGNLAGYTF
- - TRBJ2-7 TRBV5-1 TGCGCCAGCAGAACTCAACCAACTACAGCCCGGGAACTCTACGAGCAGTACTTC CASRTQPTTARELYEQYF
- TRBD1 TRBJ1-3 TRBV5-1 TGCGCCAGCAGCCCGGGACAGGGAGGAAACACCATATATTTT CASSPGQGGNTIYF
- TRBD1 TRBJ2-7 TRBV9 TGTGCCAGCAGCGTAGGGTCCGGACAGGGGGACGAGCAGTACTTC CASSVGSGQGDEQYF
- - TRBJ2-5 TRBV5-1 TGCGCCAGCAGCTCTCAAGAGACCCAGTACTTC CASSSQETQYF
- - TRBJ2-3 TRBV7-6 TGTGCCAGCAGCCCCAGCGCGTTACATACGCAGTATTTT CASSPSALHTQYF
- TRBD1 TRBJ1-2 TRBV28 TGTGCCAGCAGTTTTGGGGCAGGGGGCTATGGCTACACCTTC CASSFGAGGYGYTF
- TRBD1 TRBJ2-2 TRBV6-1 TGTGCCAGCAGTGAAGAATCGGGACAGGTCTTTCCCGGGGAGCTGTTTTTT CASSEESGQVFPGELFF
- - TRBJ2-1 TRBV20-1 TGCAGTGCTAGTAACGGGGGGCCGTACAATGAGCAGTTCTTC CSASNGGPYNEQFF
- - TRBJ2-3 TRBV3-1/TRBV3-2 TGTGCCAGCATGACGCGGGGAGGTGCAGATACGCAGTATTTT CASMTRGGADTQYF
- - TRBJ1-1 TRBV6-5 TGTGCCAGCAGGGTAGAAGCTGAAGCTTTCTTT CASRVEAEAFF
- TRBD2 TRBJ2-7 TRBV5-4 TGTGCCAGCAGCTTGGAAGCCGGGGGGATCAGCTCCTACGAGCAGTACTTC CASSLEAGGISSYEQYF
- TRBD1 TRBJ2-2 TRBV6-5 TGTGCCAGCAGGCGACAGGGGGAGGCCGGGGAGCTGTTTTTT CASRRQGEAGELFF
- TRBD1 TRBJ2-2 TRBV5-1 TGCGCCAGCAGTGCCGGGACAGGAAGCTCCGGGGAGCTGTTTTTT CASSAGTGSSGELFF
- TRBD1 TRBJ2-7 TRBV28 TGTGCCAGCAGTTTACGGGGACAGATGACGTACTTC CASSLRGQMTYF
- - TRBJ1-4 TRBV24-1 TGTGCCACCAGTGACAGGGGTAATGAAAAACTGTTTTTT CATSDRGNEKLFF
- TRBD2 TRBJ2-5 TRBV14 TGTGCCAGCAGCCATGACGCTTTTGAGCTAGCGGGGGTCCAAGAGACCCAGTACTTC CASSHDAFELAGVQETQYF
- - TRBJ2-6 TRBV25-1 TGTGCCAGCAGTGATGCGGGTTCTGGGGCCAACGTCCTGACTTTC CASSDAGSGANVLTF
- - TRBJ2-7 TRBV2 TGTGCCAGCAGTGACTATGGGCTTAGGTACGAGCAGTACTTC CASSDYGLRYEQYF
- TRBD1 TRBJ2-5 TRBV10-2 TGCGCCCCCCCCACAGGGGCCGGGGAGACCCAGTACTTC CAPPTGAGETQYF
- - TRBJ1-4 TRBV15 TGTGCCACCAGCAGAGGCACAAGCGGAGCCCTAGTTGCAACTAATGAAAAACTGTTTTTT CATSRGTSGALVATNEKLFF
once - TRBJ2-7 TRBV15 TGTGCCACCAGGAACAGATTACACTACGAGCAGTACTTC CATRNRLHYEQYF
- - TRBJ1-2 TRBV7-9 TGTGCCAGCAGCTTAGTCGGGGGAGGGCATGGCTACACCTTC CASSLVGGGHGYTF
- TRBD1 TRBJ2-5 TRBV30 TGTGCCTTCTACGGACAGGGACAAGAGACCCAGTACTTC CAFYGQGQETQYF
- TRBD1 TRBJ1-3 TRBV2 TGTGCCAGCAGTCTAACAGGGGGCTCTGGAAACACCATATATTTT CASSLTGGSGNTIYF
- TRBD1 TRBJ2-7 TRBV27 TGTGCCAGCAGACCAGGGACAGGGTCCTACGAGCAGTACTTC CASRPGTGSYEQYF
- TRBD2 TRBJ2-2 TRBV10-3 TGTGCCATCAGTCGGGAAGGGCGGGGTAGCGGGGCCCGAGGCACCGGGGAGCTGTTTTTT CAISREGRGSGARGTGELFF